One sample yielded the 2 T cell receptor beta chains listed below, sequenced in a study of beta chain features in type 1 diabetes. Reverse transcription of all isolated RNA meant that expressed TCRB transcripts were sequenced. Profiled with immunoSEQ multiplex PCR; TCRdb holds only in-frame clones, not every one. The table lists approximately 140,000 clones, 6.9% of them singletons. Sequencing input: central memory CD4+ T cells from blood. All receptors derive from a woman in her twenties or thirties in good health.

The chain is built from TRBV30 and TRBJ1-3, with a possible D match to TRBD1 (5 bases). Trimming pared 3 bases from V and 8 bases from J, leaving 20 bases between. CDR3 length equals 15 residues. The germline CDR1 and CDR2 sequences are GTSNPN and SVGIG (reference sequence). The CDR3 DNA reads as TGTGCCTGGAGCGCCTCTGCAGTGGCGGGGGACACCATATATTTT. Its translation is CAWSASAVAGDTIYF.

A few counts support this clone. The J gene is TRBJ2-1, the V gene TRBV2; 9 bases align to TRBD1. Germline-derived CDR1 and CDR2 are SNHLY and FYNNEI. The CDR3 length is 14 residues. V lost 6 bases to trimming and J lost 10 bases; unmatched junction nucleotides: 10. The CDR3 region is CASSDRDRVWEQFF. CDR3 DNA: TGTGCCAGCAGCGACCGGGACAGGGTATGGGAGCAGTTCTTC.